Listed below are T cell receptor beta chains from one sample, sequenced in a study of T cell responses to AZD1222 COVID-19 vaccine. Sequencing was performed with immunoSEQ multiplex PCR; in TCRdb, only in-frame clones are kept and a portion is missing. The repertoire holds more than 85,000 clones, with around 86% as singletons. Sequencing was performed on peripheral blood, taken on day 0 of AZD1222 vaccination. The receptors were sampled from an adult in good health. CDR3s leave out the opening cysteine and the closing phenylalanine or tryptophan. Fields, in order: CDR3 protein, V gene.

ASSFGTSGETQY TRBV27
ASSYGGPGDYGYT TRBV6-5
ASSFPDRVESYEQY TRBV27
ASSPGLAGDTGELF TRBV5-8
ASNPRTGKGEKLF TRBV28
ASSLVDQPQH TRBV13
ASSLRSSTGELF TRBV11-3
ASSFQQPGLRHGYT TRBV6-5
ASSRQGSYEQY TRBV25-1
ASSLRQGYNNEQF TRBV5-1
ASSSEFENYGYT TRBV7-9
ASSRRDRGTEAF TRBV4-2
ASSSTSQGAGYEQY TRBV6-2/TRBV6-3
ASSHRLGASTEAF TRBV7-9
ASKASGSEYYEQY TRBV27
ASRGQVGTEAF TRBV19
ASSLGGATNEKLF TRBV5-4
ASSIAAPYEQY TRBV7-9
ASSSGFLDTQY TRBV7-2